This T cell receptor (beta chain) was found in a study of blood T cell repertoires in COVID-19. The wider study: Acute and convalescent COVID-19 samples came from the United States, Italy and Spain.

This table comes from immunoSEQ multiplex PCR, and its TCRdb copy is limited to in-frame clones, with some not included. The repertoire holds fewer than 9,500 clones, with about four fifths as singletons. The CDR3 contains 19 residues. CDR1 is SGHRS and CDR2 is YFSETQ in the germline V gene. J gave up 7 bases and V 0 bases, and 16 bases lay outside the gene matches. The sequence came from a human donor in a cohort sampled during active COVID-19. Material for sequencing was peripheral blood. The V call is TRBV5-1, the J call TRBJ2-1; 10 bases match TRBD2. The CDR3 loop is CASSLAKQGLAFKGNEQFF. The CDR3 nucleotides are TGCGCCAGCAGCTTGGCCAAGCAGGGACTAGCGTTTAAGGGTAATGAGCAGTTCTTC.